Included here is one T cell receptor (beta chain) sequence, with context. Its antigen remains unidentified. The data were taken from a study of vaccination and CD4 T cells after COVID-19. Germline CDR1 reads SNHLY; CDR2 reads FYNNEI. The CDR3 runs 15 residues. Between the trimmed V and J ends, which lost 0 bases and 6 bases, there was a span of 12 bases. With the Oncomine TCR Beta short-read assay, DNA from cultured CD4+ T cells was sequenced. Each CDR3 protein is one row after TCRdb ran MiXCR on the PCR reads. The sample shows about 20,000 distinct CDR3 sequences, roughly 51% of them seen only once. The treatment is: approximately nine-day PBMC culture with coronavirus spike peptide pools or control peptides (ViraFEST assay).

This TCR was recovered from a human donor who had recovered from COVID-19. V usage is TRBV2 and J usage is TRBJ2-1; D is possibly TRBD1 or TRBD2 (5 bases each). Sample: CD4+ T cells from blood, cultured in vitro. The CDR3 here is CASSEAGGKGNEQFF. The CDR3 nucleotides read TGTGCCAGCAGTGAAGCTGGGGGAAAAGGCAATGAGCAGTTCTTC.